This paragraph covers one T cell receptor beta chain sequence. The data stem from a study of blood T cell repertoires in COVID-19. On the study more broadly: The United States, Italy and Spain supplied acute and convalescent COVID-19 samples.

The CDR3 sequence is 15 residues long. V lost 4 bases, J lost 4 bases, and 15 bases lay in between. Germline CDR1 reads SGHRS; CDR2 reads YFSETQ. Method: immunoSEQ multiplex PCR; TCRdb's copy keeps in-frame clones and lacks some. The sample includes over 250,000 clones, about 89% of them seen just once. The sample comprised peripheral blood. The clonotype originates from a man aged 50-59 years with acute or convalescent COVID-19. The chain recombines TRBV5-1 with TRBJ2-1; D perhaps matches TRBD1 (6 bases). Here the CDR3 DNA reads TGCGCCAGCAGCAGGCCCGGGACACAGTACAATGAGCAGTTCTTC. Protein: CASSRPGTQYNEQFF. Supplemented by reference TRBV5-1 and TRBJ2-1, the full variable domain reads KAGVTQTPRYLIKTRGQQVTLSCSPISGHRSVSWYQQTPGQGLQFLFEYFSETQRNKGNFPGRFSGRQFSNSRSEMNVSTLELGDSALYLCASSRPGTQYNEQFFGPGTRLTVL.